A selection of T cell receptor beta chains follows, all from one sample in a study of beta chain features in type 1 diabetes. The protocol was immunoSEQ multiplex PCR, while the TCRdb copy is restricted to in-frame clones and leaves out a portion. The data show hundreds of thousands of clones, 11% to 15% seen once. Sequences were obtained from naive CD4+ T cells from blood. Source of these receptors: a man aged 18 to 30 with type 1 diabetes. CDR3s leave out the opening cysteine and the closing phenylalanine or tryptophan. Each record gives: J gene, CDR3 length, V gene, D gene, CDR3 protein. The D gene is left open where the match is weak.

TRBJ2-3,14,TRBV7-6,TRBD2,ASSYVAGLSTDTQY
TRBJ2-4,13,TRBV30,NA,AWSVGAAAKNIQY
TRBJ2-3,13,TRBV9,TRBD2,ASSVGLAATDTQY
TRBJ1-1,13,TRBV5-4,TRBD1,ASSLPGTGNTEAF
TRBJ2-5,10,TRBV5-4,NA,ASSPGAGRPY
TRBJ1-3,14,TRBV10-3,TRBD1,AISEVTGGSGNTIY
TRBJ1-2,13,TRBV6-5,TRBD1,ASTRSGGADYGYT
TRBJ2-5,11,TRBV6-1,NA,ASSGTPQKTQY
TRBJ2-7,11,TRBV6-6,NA,ASRPTSSYEQY
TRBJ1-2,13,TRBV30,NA,AWSVHGDSNYGYT
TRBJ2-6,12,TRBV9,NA,ASKGPSGANVLT
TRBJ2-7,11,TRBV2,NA,ASSDTFSYEQY
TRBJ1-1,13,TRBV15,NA,ATSRKNPGFVSAF
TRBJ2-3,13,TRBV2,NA,ASSEIYRRTDTQY
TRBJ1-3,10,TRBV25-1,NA,ASSRLGNTIY
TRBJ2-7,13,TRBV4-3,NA,ASSQGSGSSYEQY
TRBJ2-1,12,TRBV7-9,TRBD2,ASSFSGRGNEQF
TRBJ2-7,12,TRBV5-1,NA,ASSTQASSYEQY
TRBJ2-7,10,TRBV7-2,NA,ASSFPIREQY
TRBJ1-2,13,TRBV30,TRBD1,ALYGTGGAVSGYT
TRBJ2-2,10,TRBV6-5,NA,ASTSLPGELF
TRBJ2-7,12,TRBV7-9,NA,ASSLTGSSYEQY
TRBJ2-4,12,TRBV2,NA,ASGALQAKNIQY
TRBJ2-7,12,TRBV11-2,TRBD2,ASSLAGVSSEQY
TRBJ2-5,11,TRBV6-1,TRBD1,ASSGGGEETQY
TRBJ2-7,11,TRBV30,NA,AWNTLRGYEQY
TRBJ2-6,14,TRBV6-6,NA,ASSYSTLSGANVLT
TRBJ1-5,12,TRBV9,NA,ASSKYPGDQPQH
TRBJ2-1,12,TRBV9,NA,ASSVGWSDNEQF
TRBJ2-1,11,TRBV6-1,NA,ASTPDHRNEQF
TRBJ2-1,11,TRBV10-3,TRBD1,AISGQGSDEQF
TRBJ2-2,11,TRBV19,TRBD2,ASSISGSGELF
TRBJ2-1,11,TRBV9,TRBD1,ASGDRGYNEQF
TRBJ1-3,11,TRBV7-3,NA,ASRPDGGNTIY
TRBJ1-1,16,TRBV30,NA,AWSVQTGHALMNTEAF
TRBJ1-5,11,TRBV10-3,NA,AIGGVFNQPQH
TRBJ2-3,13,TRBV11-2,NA,ASSLVNPSTDTQY
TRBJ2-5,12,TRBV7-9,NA,ASSSLAVQETQY
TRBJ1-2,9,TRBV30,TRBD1,ADRGYYGYT
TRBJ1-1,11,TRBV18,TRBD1,ASSPDRDTEAF
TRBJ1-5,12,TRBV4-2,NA,ASSQVEQNQPQH
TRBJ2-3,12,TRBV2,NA,ASSEDRGTDTQY
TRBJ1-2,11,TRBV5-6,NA,ASSLKGRYGYT
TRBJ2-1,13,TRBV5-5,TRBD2,ASSLRWEGYNEQF
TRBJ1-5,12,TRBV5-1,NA,ASSLRQGGQPQH
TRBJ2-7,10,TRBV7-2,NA,ASSSPSYEQY
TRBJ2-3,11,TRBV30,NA,AWSEQITDTQY